This T cell receptor beta chain was sequenced in a study of sequential checkpoint blockade in melanoma. Study findings and constraints: Rising tumor T-cell fraction and clonality meant about 30 times likelier benefit. PD-L1 staining and CD8+ counts, not mutational load, tracked tumor T-cell clonality.

The method was immunoSEQ multiplex PCR; TCRdb's version includes in-frame clones alone and lacks a portion of them. The table lists approximately 4,800 clones, roughly 26% of them singletons, with 20% in the top ten. Germline V CDR1 and CDR2: MDHEN, SYDVKM. The V end lost 5 bases, the J end lost 1 base, and 12 bases lay between the germline ends. The CDR3 has 16 amino acids. Concerning this clone itself: Antigen: not known.

Treatment defined: randomized to nivolumab then ipilimumab (arm A) or the reverse (arm B). The J gene is TRBJ2-6, the V gene TRBV28; D may match TRBD1 or TRBD2 (5 bases each). This sequence originates from a human donor with melanoma. The source material was tumor tissue (inferred from file names), sampled from a patient given nivolumab and ipilimumab in sequence. CDR3 nucleotide sequence: TGTGCCAGCAGTCTCGGGACGGGTTCTGGGGCCAACGTCCTGACTTTC. Amino acids: CASSLGTGSGANVLTF.